This paragraph covers one T cell receptor beta chain sequence. A single count supports this clone. What this receptor recognizes is not known. Base quality data are lacking; no much larger clone is found one base away. The sample originates from a study of control samples from healthy donors and cancer patients (TCRdb year 2020). To prepare the library, the immunoSEQ multiplex PCR assay was applied. TCRdb re-hosts the immuneACCESS table, in-frame sequences only. Its copies lack some clones; in the studies checked, an unresolved V gene accounts for under half of them, and the cause for the rest is not known. Counted in this sample were approximately 86,000 clones; 80% to 95% of them appeared once. The ten largest clonotypes hold roughly 1.5% of the sample. The CDR3 sequence holds 18 residues, the cysteine and phenylalanine included. Of the read, only the CDR3 DNA is kept; its 54 bases are in frame from base 1. Via the germline V gene (reference sequence), CDR1 is LGHDT and CDR2 YNNKEL. Relative to germline, V is missing 4 bases and J is missing 0 bases, with 14 bases of the junction outside any gene match.

Sequencing input: blood. The source is a young woman in good health. Rearrangement joined TRBV3-1 (or the pseudogene TRBV3-2) to TRBJ1-2; 7 junctional bases match TRBD1. In nucleotide form, the sequence is TGTGCCAGCAGCCGAAAGGGACAGACCGTTCTTACTAACTATGGCTACACCTTC. Its translation is CASSRKGQTVLTNYGYTF.